These 22 T cell receptor beta chains came from one sample sequenced in a study of a mutant IDH1 vaccine in newly diagnosed glioma. The protocol was immunoSEQ multiplex PCR, while the TCRdb copy is restricted to in-frame clones and leaves out a portion. The sample lists about 84,000 clones, approximately 80% seen once, with 5% to 6.5% in the top ten. This sample's time point: week 47, end of study. Every vaccination contained 300 ug of the mutant IDH1 20-mer peptide and was paired with topical imiquimod. These receptors lack a known antigen. Sequenced here: PBMCs, sampled from a glioma patient whose treatment included an IDH1 peptide vaccine. These TCRs come from a man between 40 and 49 years old with glioma.

The V gene is TRBV7-6, the J gene TRBJ2-3; the match to TRBD1 covers 9 bases. The CDR3 sequence is 15 residues long. Germline V gene sequence: CDR1 SGHVS, CDR2 FNYEAQ. V was pared by 5 bases and J by 3 bases, with 6 bases of the junction left unmatched. This CDR3 reads CASSPGTGRTDTQYF. The CDR3 DNA follows: TGTGCCAGCAGCCCCGGGACAGGGCGAACAGATACGCAGTATTTT.

CDR3 sequence reads: CASSQQTGGHQPQHF. Here the CDR3 DNA reads TGTGCCAGCAGTCAGCAGACAGGGGGCCATCAGCCCCAGCATTTT. The chain combines TRBV5-5 with TRBJ1-5; 10 positions agree with TRBD1. Germline V gives CDR1 SGHKS, CDR2 YYEKEE (reference sequence). There are 15 residues in the CDR3. Trimming at V came to 5 bases and at J to 5 bases, leaving 7 bases not matched to a gene.

The V and J genes are TRBV7-9 and TRBJ2-1; 7 nucleotides match TRBD1. J lost 2 bases, V lost 5 bases, and 3 bases had no gene match. The CDR3 is made up of 14 amino acids. The germline CDR1 and CDR2 sequences are SEHNR and FQNEAQ (reference sequence). DNA for the CDR3: TGTGCCAGCAGCCTAGGGACAGCCTACAATGAGCAGTTCTTC. Translating gives CASSLGTAYNEQFF. Combining the CDR3 with reference TRBV7-9 and TRBJ2-1 gives the whole variable domain DTGVSQNPRHKITKRGQNVTFRCDPISEHNRLYWYRQTLGQGPEFLTYFQNEAQLEKSRLLSDRFSAERPKGSFSTLEIQRTEQGDSAMYLCASSLGTAYNEQFFGPGTRLTVL.

The chain uses TRBV30 and TRBJ1-1; D unresolved. Trimming stripped 2 bases from V and 1 base from J, with 11 bases between. Germline V gene sequence: CDR1 GTSNPN, CDR2 SVGIG (reference sequence). The CDR3 extends over 14 amino acids. Here the CDR3 reads CAWSLRTQNTEAFF. Here the CDR3 DNA reads TGTGCCTGGAGTTTGCGGACGCAGAACACTGAAGCTTTCTTT.

V and J are TRBV7-2 and TRBJ2-2; D ambiguous. The CDR3 contains 12 residues. Trimming took 4 bases from V and 9 from J, leaving 9 bases between them. In germline, CDR1 is SGHTA, CDR2 FQGNSA. CDR3: CASSSTSRELFF. DNA for the CDR3: TGTGCCAGCAGCTCAACATCCAGGGAGCTGTTTTTT.

The chain couples TRBV4-3 to TRBJ2-1, with 7 bases that match TRBD1. This CDR3 contains 15 residues. The germline CDR1 and CDR2 sequences are LGHNA and YSLEER. V shed 0 bases, J shed 10 bases, and the junction held 9 bases outside the gene matches. The CDR3 sequence: CASSQEGTVPREQFF. In DNA, the CDR3 is TGCGCCAGCAGCCAAGAAGGGACAGTCCCCCGGGAGCAGTTCTTC.

This clone has just one count. A read error may account for a junction end that differs from germline. The chain employs TRBV7-7 and TRBJ2-5; D unresolved. The CDR3 is made up of 13 amino acids. Germline V gene lookup returns CDR1 SSHAT and CDR2 FNYEAQ (reference sequence). CDR3 sequence reads: CASSLRGRETQYF. The CDR3 coding sequence is TGTGCTAGCAGCTTAAGAGGTCGCGAGACCCAGTACTTC.

The V gene is TRBV6-9, the J gene TRBJ2-7; tentatively, D is TRBD1 (6 bases). Germline V CDR1 and CDR2: MNHGY, SVAAGI. The length of the CDR3 is 16 residues. Between the trimmed V and J ends, which lost 5 bases and 5 bases, there was a span of 22 bases. The CDR3 nucleotides are TGTGCCAGCAGTCTTAATGAGGGGGAGTCCTTCCACGAGCAGTACTTC. The encoded protein is CASSLNEGESFHEQYF.

The CDR3 nucleotides are TGTGCCAGCAGTTCGGTGAGGACAAACTACAATGAGCAGTTCTTC. It yields the protein CASSSVRTNYNEQFF. This rearrangement joins TRBV28 to TRBJ2-1; possibly TRBD1 for D (5 bases). The V and J ends lost 4 bases and 3 bases respectively, with 13 bases between them. This CDR3 has 15 amino acids. The germline V gene has CDR1 MDHEN and CDR2 SYDVKM.

The rearrangement joins TRBV27 to TRBJ2-7; no clear D gene. This CDR3 is built from 13 residues. Trimming cost V 4 bases and J 3 bases, with 10 bases left between them. The germline gives CDR1 MNHEY, CDR2 SMNVEV (reference sequence). CDR3 DNA sequence: TGTGCCAGCAGTTCCCACCGTTACTACGAGCAGTACTTC. It translates to CASSSHRYYEQYF.

V gene TRBV10-3 combines with J gene TRBJ2-7; D is perhaps TRBD1 (8 bases). The V gene's germline CDR1 is ENHRY and CDR2 SYGVKD. The V end was cut by 10 bases, the J end by 6 bases, with 19 bases between. The CDR3 loop spans 13 amino acids. The CDR3 DNA sequence: TGTGCCACCCACCCGACAGGGGAGGGCGAGCAGTACTTC. The encoded protein is CATHPTGEGEQYF.

The genes are TRBV7-8 and TRBJ2-7; D is unresolved. V shed 5 bases and J shed 6 bases, with 11 bases lying between them. This CDR3 comprises 12 residues. CDR1 SGHVS and CDR2 FQNEAQ come from the germline V gene. CDR3 DNA: TGTGCCAGCAGCCCCGACATCCCCGAGCAGTACTTC. As protein: CASSPDIPEQYF. Complete variable domain (other parts from reference TRBV7-8 and TRBJ2-7): GAGVSQSPRYKVAKRGQDVALRCDPISGHVSLFWYQQALGQGPEFLTYFQNEAQLDKSGLPSDRFFAERPEGSVSTLKIQRTQQEDSAVYLCASSPDIPEQYFGPGTRLTVT.

The chain joins TRBV10-3 to TRBJ1-2; possible D gene TRBD1, 5 bases. CDR3 length equals 16 residues. Germline lookup yields CDR1 ENHRY and CDR2 SYGVKD. V shed 4 bases and J shed 1 base, with 16 bases lying between them. The CDR3 protein is CAISGGRQRVNYGYTF. In DNA, the CDR3 is TGTGCCATCAGTGGTGGGCGACAGAGAGTTAACTATGGCTACACCTTC.

The sample holds a few counts of this clone. The chain employs TRBV6-5 and TRBJ1-5; D is unclear. Germline V CDR1 and CDR2: MNHEY, SVGAGI. The CDR3 runs to 13 residues. V lost 2 bases, J lost 5 bases, and 7 bases lay in between. The CDR3 sequence: CASSYSRDQPQHF. The CDR3 region has the DNA TGTGCCAGCAGTTACAGCCGAGATCAGCCCCAGCATTTT.

The chain joins TRBV14 to TRBJ1-1, with 10 bases fitting TRBD1. Germline loops: CDR1 SGHDN, CDR2 FVKESK. The junction had 9 bases not matched to a gene; V was cut back by 4 bases and J by 1 base. The CDR3 has 17 residues. In DNA, the CDR3 is TGTGCCAGCAGCCCGCGGGGACAGGGGCTGGGGAACACTGAAGCTTTCTTT. This gives the protein CASSPRGQGLGNTEAFF.

This clone was observed a few times. The CDR3: CASSQEGTSNYNEQFF. In DNA form, the CDR3 reads TGTGCCAGCAGCCAAGAGGGGACGTCGAACTACAATGAGCAGTTCTTC. The chain carries TRBV4-2 and TRBJ2-1; D possibly uses TRBD1 or TRBD2 (5 bases each). The CDR3 consists of 16 residues. The ends were cut back, 0 bases at V and 3 bases at J, with 12 bases in the middle. Germline CDR1 is LGHNA and CDR2 is YNFKEQ.

The genes are TRBV9 and TRBJ2-1; 7 nucleotides match TRBD1. CDR1 is SGDLS, CDR2 YYNGEE, per germline. The CDR3 consists of 16 residues. V lost 5 bases and J lost 0; bases outside the gene matches: 8. CDR3 loop: CASSPRGYNSYNEQFF. The CDR3 nucleotides are TGTGCCAGCAGTCCCAGGGGGTACAACTCCTACAATGAGCAGTTCTTC.

CDR3 coding DNA: TGTGCCAGCAGTCACGATCCCGGTTGGCAGGACCAAGAGACCCAGTACTTC. Translation gives CASSHDPGWQDQETQYF. The rearrangement joins TRBV27 to TRBJ2-5; D is uncertain. Trimming shortened V by 5 bases and J by 0 bases, and 19 bases separated the two germline ends. This CDR3 is built from 17 residues. The germline V gene encodes CDR1 MNHEY and CDR2 SMNVEV (reference sequence).

The rearrangement uses TRBV2 and TRBJ2-7; D uncertain. Per germline, CDR1 SNHLY and CDR2 FYNNEI. This CDR3 has 12 amino acids. V was clipped by 6 bases and J by 2 bases, with 8 bases between them. Here the CDR3 reads CASRVSAYEQYF. Here the CDR3 DNA reads TGTGCCAGCAGAGTGTCAGCCTACGAGCAGTACTTC. Full variable domain (missing parts from reference TRBV2 and TRBJ2-7): EPEVTQTPSHQVTQMGQEVILRCVPISNHLYFYWYRQILGQKVEFLVSFYNNEISEKSEIFDDQFSVERPDGSNFTLKIRSTKLEDSAMYFCASRVSAYEQYFGPGTRLTVT.

The chain joins TRBV25-1 to TRBJ2-1; TRBD2 matches 10 bases. V shed 4 bases, J shed 7 bases, and the junction held 7 bases outside the gene matches. This CDR3 spans 15 amino acids. Germline CDR1 is MGHDK and CDR2 is SYGVNS. Here the CDR3 reads CASSAPGLATNEQFF. The DNA for the CDR3 is TGTGCCAGCAGTGCGCCGGGACTAGCGACAAATGAGCAGTTCTTC.

The chain is built from TRBV5-6 and TRBJ2-2; 7 nucleotides agree with TRBD2. Germline values: CDR1 SGHDT, CDR2 YYEEEE. The CDR3 loop spans 14 amino acids. V lost 2 bases to trimming and J lost 6 bases; unmatched junction nucleotides: 4. CDR3 DNA sequence: TGTGCCAGCAGCTTTGGAAGCGGGGCCGGGGAGCTGTTTTTT. Its translation: CASSFGSGAGELFF. Full variable domain (outside the CDR3, taken from reference TRBV5-6 and TRBJ2-2): DAGVTQSPTHLIKTRGQQVTLRCSPKSGHDTVSWYQQALGQGPQFIFQYYEEEERQRGNFPDRFSGHQFPNYSSELNVNALLLGDSALYLCASSFGSGAGELFFGEGSRLTVL.

The rearrangement links TRBV7-8 to TRBJ2-1, with 9 bases that match TRBD2. Germline V CDR1 and CDR2: SGHVS, FQNEAQ. With V trimmed by 5 bases and J by 6 bases, 11 bases remained unmatched. The CDR3 is made up of 16 amino acids. The CDR3 is CASSPLAGVNPNEQFF. The CDR3 nucleotides read TGTGCCAGCAGCCCCTTAGCGGGAGTAAATCCCAATGAGCAGTTCTTC.